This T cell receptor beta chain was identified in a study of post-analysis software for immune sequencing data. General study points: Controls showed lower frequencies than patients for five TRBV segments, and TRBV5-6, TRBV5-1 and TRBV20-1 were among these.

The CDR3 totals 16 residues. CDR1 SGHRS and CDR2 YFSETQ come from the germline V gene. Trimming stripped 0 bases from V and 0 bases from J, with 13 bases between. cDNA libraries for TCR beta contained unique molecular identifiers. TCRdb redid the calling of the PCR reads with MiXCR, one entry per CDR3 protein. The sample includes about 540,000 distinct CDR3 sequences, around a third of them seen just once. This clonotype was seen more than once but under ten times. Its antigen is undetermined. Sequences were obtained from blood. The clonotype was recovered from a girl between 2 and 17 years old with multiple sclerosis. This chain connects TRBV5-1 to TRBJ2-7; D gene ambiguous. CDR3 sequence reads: CASSLEPDYSSYEQYF. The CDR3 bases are TGCGCCAGCAGCTTGGAGCCGGATTACAGCTCCTACGAGCAGTACTTC. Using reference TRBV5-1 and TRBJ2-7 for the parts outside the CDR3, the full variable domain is KAGVTQTPRYLIKTRGQQVTLSCSPISGHRSVSWYQQTPGQGLQFLFEYFSETQRNKGNFPGRFSGRQFSNSRSEMNVSTLELGDSALYLCASSLEPDYSSYEQYFGPGTRLTVT.